This TCR beta chain was identified in a study of molecular identifiers for immune sequencing clone quantification. Isolation of naive CD8 T cells was achieved by sorting on a CD8+CD4-CCR7+CD45RA+ phenotype. At least ten counts were recorded for this clonotype. Its antigen is as yet unknown. TCRdb called the PCR reads again in MiXCR, with one record for every CDR3 protein. The sample shows more than 70,000 distinct CDR3 sequences, 21% of them seen only once. Study results and caveats: Highly expanded clone sizes could be underestimated by identical TCR molecules sharing a barcode.

This sequence originates from a human donor in good health. Some libraries in this study had Jurkat cell RNA spiked in. Sequencing was carried out using naive CD8+ T cells from blood, with Jurkat cell RNA spiked in. Subset in this sample: FACS-sorted CD8+CD4-CCR7+CD45RA+ naive T cells.

The CDR3 reads CASSLLRGGIQQSYEQYF. The CDR3 DNA follows: TGTGCCAGCAGCTTACTCCGCGGGGGGATACAACAATCCTACGAGCAGTACTTC. V is TRBV11-3 and J is TRBJ2-7; 8 nucleotides agree with TRBD2. This CDR3 comprises 18 residues. The junction had 13 bases not matched to a gene; V was cut back by 2 bases and J by 1 base. CDR1 is SGHNT and CDR2 is YENEEA in the germline V gene.